The rows below give T cell receptor beta chains drawn from one sample of a study of tumor-infiltrating lymphocytes in localized non-small cell lung cancer. Method: immunoSEQ multiplex PCR; TCRdb's copy keeps in-frame clones and lacks some. The sample has around 24,000 clones, approximately 64% seen once. Sequenced input: lung tumor tissue. The receptors were gathered from a human donor with non-small cell lung cancer. CDR3s include the opening cysteine and the closing phenylalanine or tryptophan. The D gene is left open where the match is weak. Size tells how often a clone was seen (once, few, many) or the class of an expanded clone, and some rows leave it out.

CDR3: CASSYRQGRGQTEAFF
DNA: TGTGCCAGCAGTTATCGACAGGGCCGAGGGCAAACTGAAGCTTTCTTT
D: TRBD1
size: -
J: TRBJ1-1
V: TRBV6-5

CDR3: CASSYRATDTQYF
DNA: TGTGCCAGCAGCTACAGGGCCACAGATACGCAGTATTTT
D: -
size: -
J: TRBJ2-3
V: TRBV27

CDR3: CASSLPLSNGEGNEKLFF
DNA: TGTGCCAGCAGCCTGCCCCTAAGCAACGGGGAAGGTAATGAAAAACTGTTTTTT
D: -
size: -
J: TRBJ1-4
V: TRBV7-9

CDR3: CASSEVGGYYEQYF
DNA: TGTGCCAGCAGTGAAGTTGGGGGGTACTACGAGCAGTACTTC
D: -
size: -
J: TRBJ2-7
V: TRBV6-1

CDR3: CASSFDGSLDGYTF
DNA: TGCGCCAGCAGCTTTGACGGCTCTTTGGATGGCTACACCTTC
D: -
size: -
J: TRBJ1-2
V: TRBV5-1

CDR3: CASSETGPIRQPQHF
DNA: TGTGCCAGCAGTGAGACAGGCCCCATACGGCAGCCCCAGCATTTT
D: -
size: -
J: TRBJ1-5
V: TRBV6-1

CDR3: CASSLDSGGLFF
DNA: TGTGCCAGCAGCTTAGACAGCGGAGGGCTGTTTTTT
D: -
size: -
J: TRBJ1-4
V: TRBV7-9

CDR3: CASSYRGGGYTF
DNA: TGTGCCAGCAGTTATCGGGGGGGCGGCTACACCTTC
D: -
size: few
J: TRBJ1-2
V: TRBV6-5

CDR3: CASSLTDPYEQFF
DNA: TGTGCCAGCAGCTTAACTGACCCTTACGAGCAGTTCTTC
D: -
size: -
J: TRBJ2-1
V: TRBV7-2

CDR3: CASSPRADTDTQYF
DNA: TGTGCCAGCAGCCCCCGGGCGGACACAGATACGCAGTATTTT
D: -
size: -
J: TRBJ2-3
V: TRBV7-3

CDR3: CASTVGYNQPQHF
DNA: TGTGCCAGCACGGTAGGCTACAATCAGCCCCAGCATTTT
D: -
size: -
J: TRBJ1-5
V: TRBV6-1

CDR3: CASGTVGGVTGELFF
DNA: TGTGCTAGTGGCACCGTTGGGGGGGTCACCGGGGAGCTGTTTTTT
D: TRBD2
size: -
J: TRBJ2-2
V: TRBV12-5

CDR3: CAITRDRDYEQYF
DNA: TGTGCCATCACCCGGGACAGGGACTACGAGCAGTACTTC
D: TRBD1
size: -
J: TRBJ2-7
V: TRBV10-3

CDR3: CASSFGSASTDTQYF
DNA: TGCGCCAGCAGCTTTGGGAGTGCTAGCACAGATACGCAGTATTTT
D: -
size: -
J: TRBJ2-3
V: TRBV5-1

CDR3: CASSATSFSDTGELFF
DNA: TGCGCCAGCAGCGCGACTAGTTTTTCTGACACCGGGGAGCTGTTTTTT
D: -
size: -
J: TRBJ2-2
V: TRBV5-1

CDR3: CAIRSGSAYEQYF
DNA: TGTGCCATCAGGTCCGGCTCAGCCTACGAGCAGTACTTC
D: -
size: -
J: TRBJ2-7
V: TRBV10-3

CDR3: CASSPGWERTGRNTIYF
DNA: TGCGCCAGCAGCCCCGGATGGGAGCGGACAGGAAGAAACACCATATATTTT
D: TRBD1
size: -
J: TRBJ1-3
V: TRBV4-1

CDR3: CASSFTSGTNEQFF
DNA: TGTGCCAGCAGCTTCACTAGCGGAACCAATGAGCAGTTCTTC
D: TRBD2
size: -
J: TRBJ2-1
V: TRBV6-6

CDR3: CASSLGAGGMNTEAFF
DNA: TGTGCCAGCAGCTTGGGGGCAGGGGGGATGAACACTGAAGCTTTCTTT
D: TRBD1
size: -
J: TRBJ1-1
V: TRBV5-6

CDR3: CASARDRSYEQYF
DNA: TGTGCCAGCGCCCGGGACAGATCCTACGAGCAGTACTTC
D: TRBD1
size: -
J: TRBJ2-7
V: TRBV7-9

CDR3: CASKTSGKTVEQFF
DNA: TGTGCCAGCAAAACTAGCGGGAAGACGGTTGAGCAGTTCTTC
D: TRBD2
size: -
J: TRBJ2-1
V: TRBV6-6

CDR3: CASSQDRANTGELFF
DNA: TGTGCCAGCTCACAAGACAGAGCGAACACCGGGGAGCTGTTTTTT
D: -
size: -
J: TRBJ2-2
V: TRBV18

CDR3: CAWTNGLAGRTGELFF
DNA: TGTGCCTGGACCAACGGACTAGCGGGACGCACCGGGGAGCTGTTTTTT
D: TRBD2
size: -
J: TRBJ2-2
V: TRBV30

CDR3: CASSENGRISGNTIYF
DNA: TGTGCCAGCAGTGAAAACGGCAGGATCTCTGGAAACACCATATATTTT
D: -
size: -
J: TRBJ1-3
V: TRBV6-1

CDR3: CASSQGAGNTIYF
DNA: TGCGCCAGCAGCCAGGGGGCTGGAAACACCATATATTTT
D: TRBD1
size: -
J: TRBJ1-3
V: TRBV5-1

CDR3: CASLVRGTSGIRAYNEQFF
DNA: TGTGCCAGCTTAGTGCGTGGGACTAGCGGGATTAGGGCCTACAATGAGCAGTTCTTC
D: -
size: -
J: TRBJ2-1
V: TRBV21-1

CDR3: CASSRLAGVADEQFF
DNA: TGTGCCAGCAGCAGACTAGCGGGAGTAGCCGATGAGCAGTTCTTC
D: TRBD2
size: -
J: TRBJ2-1
V: TRBV11-3

CDR3: CASSQGTGDGYTF
DNA: TGTGCCAGCTCACAAGGGACAGGGGATGGCTACACCTTC
D: TRBD1
size: -
J: TRBJ1-2
V: TRBV18

CDR3: CASSQSYQGGSYEQYF
DNA: TGTGCCAGCAGCCAAAGTTACCAAGGGGGTTCCTACGAGCAGTACTTC
D: -
size: -
J: TRBJ2-7
V: TRBV4-2

CDR3: CASSLQQGKEQYF
DNA: TGTGCCAGCTCACTCCAGCAGGGGAAAGAGCAGTACTTC
D: -
size: -
J: TRBJ2-7
V: TRBV18

CDR3: CASSYRHIRYEQYF
DNA: TGTGCCAGCAGTTACAGGCACATTCGTTACGAGCAGTACTTC
D: -
size: -
J: TRBJ2-7
V: TRBV28

CDR3: CASRSGENTEAFF
DNA: TGCGCCAGCAGAAGTGGTGAGAACACTGAAGCTTTCTTT
D: -
size: -
J: TRBJ1-1
V: TRBV5-1

CDR3: CASSLTPSGAQETQYF
DNA: TGTGCCAGCAGTTTGACACCTAGCGGGGCCCAAGAGACCCAGTACTTC
D: TRBD2
size: -
J: TRBJ2-5
V: TRBV28

CDR3: CASSVAGLAGGSSTDTQYF
DNA: TGTGCCAGCAGCGTAGCCGGTCTAGCGGGAGGCTCTAGCACAGATACGCAGTATTTT
D: TRBD2
size: -
J: TRBJ2-3
V: TRBV9

CDR3: CASSQRDSRAPNSYEQYF
DNA: TGCGCCAGCAGTCAAAGGGACAGTCGCGCTCCCAACTCCTACGAGCAGTACTTC
D: TRBD1
size: -
J: TRBJ2-7
V: TRBV23-1

CDR3: CASSISRNTEAFF
DNA: TGTGCCAGTAGTATCTCAAGGAACACTGAAGCTTTCTTT
D: -
size: few
J: TRBJ1-1
V: TRBV19

CDR3: CASSWDRAGNQPQHF
DNA: TGTGCCAGCAGCTGGGACAGGGCGGGCAATCAGCCCCAGCATTTT
D: TRBD1
size: -
J: TRBJ1-5
V: TRBV7-2

CDR3: CASSARQGAAYGYTF
DNA: TGTGCCAGCAGCGCCAGACAGGGGGCTGCCTATGGCTACACCTTC
D: TRBD1
size: -
J: TRBJ1-2
V: TRBV9

CDR3: CASSTRDSPSGYTF
DNA: TGTGCCAGCAGTACCCGGGACAGCCCCAGCGGCTACACCTTC
D: TRBD1
size: -
J: TRBJ1-2
V: TRBV27

CDR3: CASSPWTGTGSTEAFF
DNA: TGTGCCAGCAGTCCTTGGACAGGGACGGGGAGTACTGAAGCTTTCTTT
D: TRBD1
size: -
J: TRBJ1-1
V: TRBV27

CDR3: CASSQREVVGELFF
DNA: TGCGCCAGCAGCCAAAGGGAGGTGGTCGGGGAGCTGTTTTTT
D: -
size: -
J: TRBJ2-2
V: TRBV5-1

CDR3: CASSFLRGRAEQFF
DNA: TGTGCCAGCAGCTTTCTCAGGGGTAGGGCTGAGCAGTTCTTC
D: -
size: -
J: TRBJ2-1
V: TRBV5-6

CDR3: CASSSGAGDIQYF
DNA: TGTGCCAGCAGCTCAGGGGCCGGGGACATTCAGTACTTC
D: -
size: -
J: TRBJ2-4
V: TRBV7-9

CDR3: CASSQSPTARNIQYF
DNA: TGCGCCAGCAGCCAATCTCCGACAGCGAGGAACATTCAGTACTTC
D: -
size: -
J: TRBJ2-4
V: TRBV5-1

CDR3: CASSPDWTYYEQYF
DNA: TGCGCCAGCAGCCCAGATTGGACTTACTACGAGCAGTACTTC
D: -
size: -
J: TRBJ2-7
V: TRBV5-1

CDR3: CASSSIRTAMAYEQYF
DNA: TGTGCCAGCAGTTCAATTCGGACGGCCATGGCCTACGAGCAGTACTTC
D: -
size: -
J: TRBJ2-7
V: TRBV28

CDR3: CASSVGTGSLEQYF
DNA: TGTGCCAGCAGTGTAGGGACAGGGTCCCTCGAGCAGTACTTC
D: TRBD1
size: few
J: TRBJ2-7
V: TRBV6-1

CDR3: CAISESRRLAGEQFF
DNA: TGTGCCATCAGTGAGTCGAGACGCCTCGCTGGTGAGCAGTTCTTC
D: -
size: once
J: TRBJ2-1
V: TRBV10-3

CDR3: CSVGLAGRPYEQYF
DNA: TGCAGCGTTGGACTAGCGGGAAGACCCTACGAGCAGTACTTC
D: TRBD2
size: -
J: TRBJ2-7
V: TRBV29-1

CDR3: CASSSRKGQETQYF
DNA: TGTGCCAGCAGCTCCCGGAAGGGTCAAGAGACCCAGTACTTC
D: -
size: once
J: TRBJ2-5
V: TRBV11-2

CDR3: CASSVALGSGANVLTF
DNA: TGTGCCAGCAGCGTAGCTTTAGGTTCAGGGGCCAACGTCCTGACTTTC
D: -
size: once
J: TRBJ2-6
V: TRBV9

CDR3: CAISGPGQNPDTQYF
DNA: TGTGCCATCAGTGGGCCGGGACAGAATCCAGATACGCAGTATTTT
D: TRBD1
size: -
J: TRBJ2-3
V: TRBV10-3

CDR3: CASTRDLGGELFF
DNA: TGTGCCAGCACTAGGGATTTGGGCGGGGAGCTGTTTTTT
D: -
size: -
J: TRBJ2-2
V: TRBV6-6

CDR3: CASSRTGQGADEQYF
DNA: TGTGCCAGCAGCCGGACAGGACAGGGGGCCGACGAGCAGTACTTC
D: TRBD1
size: -
J: TRBJ2-7
V: TRBV7-9

CDR3: CATSRGSGGQQETQYF
DNA: TGTGCCACCAGCAGGGGGTCCGGGGGGCAACAAGAGACCCAGTACTTC
D: -
size: -
J: TRBJ2-5
V: TRBV15